This T cell receptor (beta chain) was recovered during a study of T cell repertoires in cytomegalovirus infection. About the study: Both a matching HLA type and CMV infection were indicated by public TCR beta signatures. The study's findings and limits: Cumulative public TCR beta family frequency identified carriers of CMV plus the relevant HLA. In two of eight donors, the top clonotype was HLA-C-restricted CMV-specific.

MiXCR, applied by TCRdb to the reads, yields one record per CDR3 protein. Found here are about 530,000 distinct CDR3 sequences, around 27% of them singletons; the top ten hold approximately 13%. There are a few counts of this clonotype. Its target is unknown. Germline CDR1 is SGHTA and CDR2 is FQGNSA. The CDR3 covers 16 residues. Trimming at V came to 5 bases and at J to 4 bases, leaving 7 bases not matched to a gene. The clonotype was recovered from a human donor in good health (CMV status not recorded). Some clones in this sample may be carry-over from other donors' samples. This chain joins TRBV7-2 and TRBJ2-1; 11 bases align to TRBD2. The material sequenced was PBMCs. The CDR3: CASSTTGTSGYNEQFF. In DNA form, the CDR3 reads TGTGCCAGCAGCACAACCGGGACTAGCGGTTACAATGAGCAGTTCTTC. Full variable domain (missing parts from reference TRBV7-2 and TRBJ2-1): GAGVSQSPSNKVTEKGKDVELRCDPISGHTALYWYRQSLGQGLEFLIYFQGNSAPDKSGLPSDRFSAERTGGSVSTLTIQRTQQEDSAVYLCASSTTGTSGYNEQFFGPGTRLTVL.